This TCR beta chain was captured in a study of blood T cell repertoires in COVID-19 (TCRdb year 2020). About the full investigation: Samples from collaborators originated in the United States, Italy and Spain and spanned both the acute and convalescent phases of COVID-19. The material from the prospective study consisted of cDNA or gDNA derived from T cells, B-cell-depleted T cells, or PBMCs. Subjects who had been exposed to COVID-19, were actively infected with it, or had recovered from it provided the deeply sampled blood TCRbeta repertoires that made up the dataset. The repertoires were released in a freely available public database intended as a resource for research on the immune response to SARS-CoV-2. Samples came from the ongoing ImmuneRACE study (first 160 participants) plus 1,254 subjects from 6 global collaborators. The sample metadata nearly always contained a de-identified subject ID, COVID-19 status, age in years and sex. HLA class I and class II types, where available, came from metadata supplied by the sample provider rather than from assay-based typing.

Enrolling through a virtual design, the prospective study's participants ranged in age from roughly 18 to 89 years and lived across approximately 25 United States geographic areas. In the prospective study, participants were assigned to cohorts based on the clinical history participants reported in a screening survey and a study questionnaire. Mobile phlebotomists in the prospective study collected whole blood, serum and a nasopharyngeal or oropharyngeal swab from every participant. Prospective study participants could optionally give additional blood draws and questionnaires over a 2-month period. Before DNA extraction, blood samples from the prospective study were shipped at room temperature or frozen. A note on this clone: The antigen it recognizes is unknown. Base qualities are not at hand, and no much larger clone is one base apart.

General findings and caveats noted by the study authors: The amount of clinical and demographic metadata varied by source and participant and was provided uncurated.

CDR1 WNHNN and CDR2 SYGVQD were looked up in the germline V gene (reference sequence). Taken from cysteine to phenylalanine, the CDR3 has 15 residues. Of the read, only the CDR3 DNA is kept; its 45 bases are in frame from base 1. At the junction V is shortened by 3 bases and J by 2 bases, with 14 bases in between. TCRbeta CDR3 regions were amplified from genomic DNA by means of the immunoSEQ Assay, a bias-controlled multiplex PCR. From the authors' description of their analysis: The number of nucleated cells in each sample was estimated by amplification of reference gene primers within the assay. To quantify the absolute abundance of each unique TCRbeta CDR3 rearrangement, sequence reads were collapsed and filtered. For each sample, productive Simpson clonality was calculated as the square root of Simpson's diversity index across productive rearrangements. Sourced from immuneACCESS, this table was stored by TCRdb with only in-frame sequences that have V and J called. A share of the clones is absent; for the studies checked, an unresolved V gene accounts for under half, and the remainder has no known explanation. The V and J calls and the clone size are those of that table, but D and trimming were determined from the DNA. The sample has more than 250,000 clones on record, almost 90% of them singletons. About 1.7% of the sample belongs to the ten largest clones.

The sequence joins TRBV10-1 to TRBJ2-7; the D region possibly corresponds to TRBD1 (5 bases align). The source of this sequence is a young woman with acute COVID-19. Sequencing was carried out using PBMCs or T cells enriched from blood (not recorded which). The DNA sequence is given as TGCGCCAGCAGTGAACTCAGGGCCTTTCCCTACGAGCAGTACTTC. It specifies CASSELRAFPYEQYF.